These T cell receptor beta chains were read from a single sample in a study of cytomegalovirus exposure and HLA in healthy donors. Sequenced by immunoSEQ multiplex PCR; TCRdb stores in-frame clones only, minus some. The sample consists of roughly 160,000 clones, 80% of them appearing once. Source material: PBMCs. The receptors were gathered from a man younger than 35 in good health and CMV-seropositive. Each CDR3 is given with its conserved first and last residue. The D gene is left open where the match is weak. Only part of the rows carry a size: once, few, many, or a class if the clone is expanded.

>TRBD2|TRBJ2-3|TRBV19|NA|14
TGTGCCAGTAGTGTTGGACTAGCGGCGGGTACGCAGTATTTT
CASSVGLAAGTQYF
>TRBD1|TRBJ2-3|TRBV7-2|NA|16
TGTGCCAGCAGCGCCAGGACAGGGACCTTCACAGATACGCAGTATTTT
CASSARTGTFTDTQYF
>TRBD2|TRBJ2-1|TRBV4-1|NA|16
TGCGCCAGCAGCCAAGAGGGCCTAGCGGGTTACAATGAGCAGTTCTTC
CASSQEGLAGYNEQFF
>NA|TRBJ1-2|TRBV19|NA|12
TGTGCCAGTTGGACAGTCAACTATGGCTACACCTTC
CASWTVNYGYTF
>NA|TRBJ1-1|TRBV5-4|once|14
TGCGCCAGCAGACCCGAGACAGTGAACACTGAAGCTTTCTTT
CASRPETVNTEAFF
>NA|TRBJ2-5|TRBV7-2|once|14
TGTGCCAGCAGCTTATTTTCTAGTTCCGAGACCCAGTACTTC
CASSLFSSSETQYF
>NA|TRBJ2-5|TRBV25-1|once|13
TGTGCCACCACAATTAGCGGTCAAGAGACCCAGTACTTC
CATTISGQETQYF
>TRBD1|TRBJ2-7|TRBV23-1|NA|18
TGCGCCAGCAGTCACTTCGCGGGACAGGGGGCGTTCTCCTACGAGCAGTACTTC
CASSHFAGQGAFSYEQYF
>NA|TRBJ1-1|TRBV5-1|NA|16
TGCGCCAGCGGATCAGGGATGGGTATTCTGGACACTGAAGCTTTCTTT
CASGSGMGILDTEAFF
>TRBD1|TRBJ2-7|TRBV5-1|few|15
TGCGCCAGCAGCTCCCAAGGACAGGGGGCCTACGAGCAGTACTTC
CASSSQGQGAYEQYF
>NA|TRBJ1-3|TRBV13|NA|15
TGTGCCAGCAGCTTAGCCCAGGCTCTTGGAAACACCATATATTTT
CASSLAQALGNTIYF
>NA|TRBJ2-3|TRBV5-4|NA|15
TGTGCCAGCAGCCCTAGGACAGCTAGCACAGATACGCAGTATTTT
CASSPRTASTDTQYF
>NA|TRBJ2-1|TRBV19|NA|12
TGTGCCAGTAGTATGGTTAGTTATGAGCAGTTCTTC
CASSMVSYEQFF
>NA|TRBJ1-2|TRBV19|NA|15
TGTGCCAGTAGCCCAGTTCTGGGCCGGGAAGATGGCTACACCTTC
CASSPVLGREDGYTF
>NA|TRBJ1-1|TRBV5-4|NA|16
TGTGCCAGCAGCCCTATGGCGGGAGGTATACCCACTGAAGCTTTCTTT
CASSPMAGGIPTEAFF
>NA|TRBJ1-5|TRBV19|NA|15
TGTGCCAGTAGTATCTTCTCGGGGAGCAATCAGCCCCAGCATTTT
CASSIFSGSNQPQHF
>NA|TRBJ1-1|TRBV14|NA|13
TGTGCCAGCAGCCCCTTTCGGGGAGCTGAAGCTTTCTTT
CASSPFRGAEAFF
>NA|TRBJ1-2|TRBV9|NA|15
TGTGCCAGCAGCGTAGAAGGGGCAGGGGACTATGGCTACACCTTC
CASSVEGAGDYGYTF
>TRBD1|TRBJ1-1|TRBV19|NA|15
TGTGCCAGTAGTACAAGACAGGGGGCGAGCACTGAAGCTTTCTTT
CASSTRQGASTEAFF
>NA|TRBJ1-4|TRBV6-5|NA|14
TGTGCCAGCAGTGCCAGCGGGGCTGAGGAAAAACTGTTTTTT
CASSASGAEEKLFF
>TRBD2|TRBJ2-7|TRBV19|once|14
TGTGCCAGTAGTATAGGCCCGGGGGGCTACGAGCAGTACTTC
CASSIGPGGYEQYF
>TRBD1|TRBJ2-6|TRBV19|once|18
TGTGCCAGTAGTATAGCCAACAGGGGGCTTTCTGGGGCCAACGTCCTGACTTTC
CASSIANRGLSGANVLTF
>NA|TRBJ2-7|TRBV7-2|NA|13
TGTGCCAGCAGCCCGACCCCAGGGTACGAGCAGTACTTC
CASSPTPGYEQYF
>NA|TRBJ2-5|TRBV27|NA|14
TGTGCCAGCAGTGCCAGGGACTCTCGGGAGACCCAGTACTTC
CASSARDSRETQYF
>TRBD1|TRBJ1-1|TRBV27|NA|13
TGTGCCAGCACCCTGACAGGGTCCACTGAAGCTTTCTTT
CASTLTGSTEAFF
>TRBD2|TRBJ2-1|TRBV4-3|NA|16
TGCGCCAGCAGCCAAACTAGCGGGGGGCCCAACAATGAGCAGTTCTTC
CASSQTSGGPNNEQFF
>TRBD1|TRBJ2-7|TRBV7-2|NA|17
TGTGCCAGCAGCTTAGCGTCCGGGACAGGGCCCTTCTACGAGCAGTACTTC
CASSLASGTGPFYEQYF
>TRBD2|TRBJ2-5|TRBV27|NA|15
TGTGCCAGCAGTTTCGAGCGGGGGATTGTAGAGACCCAGTACTTC
CASSFERGIVETQYF
>NA|TRBJ2-7|TRBV5-5|NA|15
TGTGCCAGCAGCTTTTTTATGGACAACAACTACGAGCAGTACTTC
CASSFFMDNNYEQYF
>TRBD1|TRBJ1-5|TRBV27|once|14
TGTGCCAGCAGCCACAGGGGGATCAATCAGCCCCAGCATTTT
CASSHRGINQPQHF
>TRBD2|TRBJ2-1|TRBV10-3|NA|17
TGTGCCATCAGTGAGTCTCGCGGGAGGGGGTACGAGAATGAGCAGTTCTTC
CAISESRGRGYENEQFF
>NA|TRBJ1-5|TRBV7-9|NA|12
TGTTCCAGCAGCACAGGGAATCAGCCCCAGCATTTT
CSSSTGNQPQHF
>TRBD1|TRBJ2-7|TRBV7-9|NA|14
TGTGCCAGCAGCTTAGGACAGGGTTCTTGGGAGCAGTACTTC
CASSLGQGSWEQYF
>TRBD1|TRBJ2-1|TRBV10-3|NA|15
TGTGCCATCAGTGGGGACGGGACAGCTCGAAATGAGCAGTTCTTC
CAISGDGTARNEQFF
>TRBD2|TRBJ2-4|TRBV2|NA|16
TGTGCCAGCAGCAACGAGCGGGGGGTAGCCAAAAACATTCAGTACTTC
CASSNERGVAKNIQYF
>NA|TRBJ1-3|TRBV18|NA|14
TGTGCCAGCTCACCGGGACTCCTTGGAAACACCATATATTTT
CASSPGLLGNTIYF
>NA|TRBJ2-2|TRBV6-6|NA|14
TGTGCCAGCAGGCCCTTCACTAACACCGGGGAGCTGTTTTTT
CASRPFTNTGELFF
>NA|TRBJ2-7|TRBV11-3|NA|14
TGTGCCAGCAGCTTAGACCGGTACTCCTACGAGCAGTACTTC
CASSLDRYSYEQYF
>NA|TRBJ1-2|TRBV6-1|once|14
TGTGCCAGCACCCTCAAAGGGGAATTGGATGGCTACACCTTC
CASTLKGELDGYTF
>TRBD1|TRBJ2-6|TRBV5-1|few|20
TGCGCCAGCAGCTGGCCACATGGACAGGGGGCCTCCTCTGGGGCCAACGTCCTGACTTTC
CASSWPHGQGASSGANVLTF
>NA|TRBJ1-1|TRBV29-1|NA|13
TGCAGCGCTCCTCAAGGAGGGAACACTGAAGCTTTCTTT
CSAPQGGNTEAFF
>NA|TRBJ2-7|TRBV20-1|NA|11
TGCAGCTCTAGTGGGTCCTACGAGCAGTACTTC
CSSSGSYEQYF
>TRBD2|TRBJ2-2|TRBV5-1|NA|15
TGCGCCAGCAGCTTGTCGCTAGCGGCCACCGGGGAGCTGTTTTTT
CASSLSLAATGELFF
>NA|TRBJ2-3|TRBV19|NA|15
TGTGCCAGTAAAAGAGGCCGGGAATACACAGATACGCAGTATTTT
CASKRGREYTDTQYF
>TRBD1|TRBJ1-1|TRBV29-1|NA|14
TGCAGCGTTAACCGGGGGACAGAGAACACTGAAGCTTTCTTT
CSVNRGTENTEAFF
>NA|TRBJ2-7|TRBV7-9|NA|14
TGTGCCAGCAGCATACAGGTGGCGCCCTACGAGCAGTACTTC
CASSIQVAPYEQYF
>NA|TRBJ2-3|TRBV11-3|NA|14
TGTGCCAGCAGCTTAGGCGGTCCCACAGATACGCAGTATTTT
CASSLGGPTDTQYF
>TRBD1|TRBJ1-2|TRBV5-8|NA|15
TGTGCCAGCAGCGTTTCGGGACAGGTGGTCTATGGCTACACCTTC
CASSVSGQVVYGYTF
>TRBD2|TRBJ2-7|TRBV18|NA|14
TGTGCCAGCTCACCGGGTCTAGCGGGGATCGAGCAGTACTTC
CASSPGLAGIEQYF
>NA|TRBJ1-3|TRBV6-1|NA|16
TGTGCCAGCAGTGAAAGGACAACCGGCTCTGGAAACACCATATATTTT
CASSERTTGSGNTIYF
>TRBD2|TRBJ2-7|TRBV7-8|NA|15
TGTGCCAGCAGCTTATGGAGCGGGGGGTCCTACGAGCAGTACTTC
CASSLWSGGSYEQYF